The rows below give T cell receptor beta chains drawn from one sample of a study of blood T cell repertoires in COVID-19. The table came from immunoSEQ multiplex PCR; TCRdb's copy has only in-frame clones and leaves some out. This sample yields approximately 250,000 clones, of which approximately 82% are seen a single time; 15% belongs to the top ten. Sequenced sample: PBMCs or T cells enriched from blood (not recorded which). Receptors originate from a man aged 35 to 55 who had recovered from COVID-19. CDR3s include the opening cysteine and the closing phenylalanine or tryptophan. D genes are given only for firm matches. Clone size, where shown, is once, few, many, or a class for clones that have expanded.

>TRBJ2-1|TRBD2|TRBV12-5|-
TGTGCTAGTGGCTCCGGGACTAGGGGTTACAATGAGCAGTTCTTC
CASGSGTRGYNEQFF
>TRBJ1-2|-|TRBV27|-
TGTGCCAGCAGTTTGGGGCAAGGAGGGCGTTACTATGGCTACACCTTC
CASSLGQGGRYYGYTF
>TRBJ2-5|TRBD1|TRBV15|once
TGTGCCACCAGCAGGGGACAGGGGGAAGAGACCCAGTACTTC
CATSRGQGEETQYF
>TRBJ1-5|TRBD1|TRBV28|-
TGTGCCAGCAGCCTTGGACAGGGGTTGGGTTCTATAGATCAGCCCCAGCATTTT
CASSLGQGLGSIDQPQHF
>TRBJ1-1|-|TRBV12-5|-
TGTGCTAGTGCCCTAGGACAGCGGGCTTTCTTT
CASALGQRAFF
>TRBJ2-2|-|TRBV7-3|-
TGTGCCAGCAGCTCAACCCGGGGGGCGTCCACCGGGGAGCTGTTTTTT
CASSSTRGASTGELFF
>TRBJ1-5|-|TRBV6-1|-
TGTGCCAGCAGTGAATGGGGAGAGGGGGTGATCCAGCCCCAGCATTTT
CASSEWGEGVIQPQHF
>TRBJ1-4|-|TRBV14|once
TGTGCCAGCAGCCAAGATTACAGGGAGCGAAAACTGTTTTTT
CASSQDYRERKLFF
>TRBJ2-2|TRBD1|TRBV28|many
TGTGCCAGCAGTTTGCTTGTCAGGGGGCGGGCCGGGGAGCTGTTTTTT
CASSLLVRGRAGELFF
>TRBJ2-7|-|TRBV3-1/TRBV3-2|-
TGTGCCAGCAGCCGAACCGGGACTTTGGGCTCCTACGAGCAGTACTTC
CASSRTGTLGSYEQYF
>TRBJ2-5|-|TRBV29-1|-
TGCAGCGTTACTACGCATCAAGAGACCCAGTACTTC
CSVTTHQETQYF
>TRBJ2-5|TRBD1|TRBV29-1|few
TGCAGCGGGGCCAGGGGGCAAGAGACCCAGTACTTC
CSGARGQETQYF
>TRBJ1-5|-|TRBV21-1|-
TGTGCCAGCAGCAAAGTACAGGGCCGAGGGGGGGGTCAGCCCCAGCATTTT
CASSKVQGRGGGQPQHF
>TRBJ1-4|-|TRBV7-6|-
TGTGCCAGCAGCAGAGTCGATGCAACTAATGAAAAACTGTTTTTT
CASSRVDATNEKLFF
>TRBJ1-2|-|TRBV12-3/TRBV12-4|-
TGTGCCAGCAGACCCCCCGGTCCCCGTGGCTACACCTTC
CASRPPGPRGYTF
>TRBJ1-1|TRBD1|TRBV5-1|-
TGCGCCAGCAGCGAAAACCCGGGACAGGGGTTGAAGACTGAAGCTTTCTTT
CASSENPGQGLKTEAFF
>TRBJ2-3|-|TRBV13|-
TGTGCCAGCAGCTTAAATCTAGGTTTCACAGATACGCAGTATTTT
CASSLNLGFTDTQYF
>TRBJ1-5|-|TRBV3-1/TRBV3-2|-
TGTGCCAGCAGCCGGAGTCATTATAGCAATCAGCCCCAGCATTTT
CASSRSHYSNQPQHF
>TRBJ1-1|TRBD1|TRBV5-1|-
TGCGCCAGCAGCCCACCGACAGGGGCTAGCTCTGAAGCTTTCTTT
CASSPPTGASSEAFF
>TRBJ1-3|-|TRBV19|once
TGTGCCAGTACCCCCCTCTCTGGAAACACCATATATTTT
CASTPLSGNTIYF
>TRBJ1-5|TRBD1|TRBV5-1|-
TGCGCCAGCAGCTCAGGGGACAGAGGCCAGCCCCAGCATTTT
CASSSGDRGQPQHF
>TRBJ2-7|-|TRBV28|few
TGTGCCAGCAGTTTGCAGGCTCCCTCCTACGAGCAGTACTTC
CASSLQAPSYEQYF
>TRBJ2-1|-|TRBV3-1/TRBV3-2|-
TGTGCCAGCAGCCCCGCCGGTAGAACCTCATACAATGAGCAGTTCTTC
CASSPAGRTSYNEQFF
>TRBJ1-2|-|TRBV12-3/TRBV12-4|few
TGTGCCAGCAGTCCTCAGGGGTACTACACCTTC
CASSPQGYYTF
>TRBJ1-2|-|TRBV27|once
TGTGCCAGCAGTTTTTTGGGGGCGAACTATGGCTACACCTTC
CASSFLGANYGYTF
>TRBJ1-4|-|TRBV5-1|once
TGCGCCAGCAGCAGCAGGGGCGGCGAAAAACTGTTTTTT
CASSSRGGEKLFF
>TRBJ2-2|TRBD2|TRBV19|-
TGTGCCAGTACAAGGGACGGGAGGGGGGCCGGGGAGCTGTTTTTT
CASTRDGRGAGELFF
>TRBJ1-2|-|TRBV5-6|few
TGTGCCAGCAGCTCCACGACAGTCCCCTATGGCTACACCTTC
CASSSTTVPYGYTF
>TRBJ1-6|TRBD1|TRBV6-5|-
TGTGCCAGCAAGAGGTCAGGGGGCAAGGCCCTCCACTTT
CASKRSGGKALHF
>TRBJ1-1|-|TRBV11-1|-
TGTGCCAGCAGTCCGGACAATGAAGCTTTCTTT
CASSPDNEAFF
>TRBJ2-2|TRBD2|TRBV9|-
TGTGCCAGCAGCGTATCTAGCGGGAGGGTCGGGGAGCTGTTTTTT
CASSVSSGRVGELFF
>TRBJ1-1|-|TRBV20-1|-
TGCAGTGCTAACCACCAGGCTGAAGCTTTCTTT
CSANHQAEAFF
>TRBJ2-7|-|TRBV7-9|-
TGTGCCAGCAGCCCGAGGGCTCGGGAATACGAGCAGTACTTC
CASSPRAREYEQYF